Shown below are 14 T cell receptor beta chains from a single sample sequenced in a study of blood T cell repertoires in COVID-19. Method: immunoSEQ multiplex PCR; TCRdb's copy keeps in-frame clones and lacks some. The table has 210,000 or so clones, more than 80% seen once. The sample consisted of peripheral blood. These TCRs come from a woman younger than 45 with COVID-19, enrolled during active disease.

Concerning this clone: The same CDR3 also results from other DNA sequences found in this sample. The chain has TRBV5-1 and TRBJ2-3; TRBD1 aligns across 8 bases. Germline loops: CDR1 SGHRS, CDR2 YFSETQ. The CDR3 loop spans 15 amino acids. The ends lost 4 bases at V and 0 bases at J; junction bases unmatched: 4. Here the CDR3 reads CASSLGQGSTDTQYF. CDR3 sequence (DNA): TGCGCCAGCAGCCTAGGACAGGGAAGCACAGATACGCAGTATTTT.

The CDR3: CSVVGPGRSYNEQFF. CDR3 nucleotides: TGCAGCGTTGTGGGGCCGGGCCGGTCCTACAATGAGCAGTTCTTC. V usage is TRBV29-1 and J usage is TRBJ2-1, with D possibly matching TRBD1 (5 bases). Trimming took off 4 bases at V and 1 base at J, with 14 bases between the two ends. The CDR3 loop spans 15 amino acids. Germline loops: CDR1 SQVTM, CDR2 ANQGSEA.

Notes on this clone: A read error may produce the germline difference seen at one junction end. The V gene is TRBV3-1 (or the pseudogene TRBV3-2), the J gene TRBJ1-2; a possible D gene is TRBD1 (5 bases). The CDR3 sequence is 12 residues long. CDR1 is LGHDT, CDR2 YNNKEL, per germline (reference sequence). CDR3 coding DNA: TGTGCCAGCAGCCAAGGAGTGGGGGGGGTCGGCTTC. Its protein is CASSQGVGGVGF.

The chain uses TRBV15 and TRBJ2-1; 7 nucleotides agree with TRBD2. CDR1 is LNHNV and CDR2 is YYDKDF in the germline V gene (reference sequence). CDR3 length: 14 amino acids. V lost 1 base to trimming and J lost 8 bases; unmatched junction nucleotides: 5. The CDR3, as DNA: TGTGCCACCAGCAGAGTGCGGGAGTGGCATGAGCAGTTCTTC. Amino acid sequence: CATSRVREWHEQFF.

This clone turned up a few times. The J gene is TRBJ2-1, the V gene TRBV29-1; 11 nucleotides line up with TRBD2. Germline CDR1 reads SQVTM; CDR2 reads ANQGSEA. The CDR3 covers 11 residues. Here the CDR3 reads CTATSGSVLFF. CDR3 DNA sequence: TGCACCGCCACTAGCGGGAGTGTATTATTCTTC.

This CDR3 is CASTREGSQYF. In DNA form, the CDR3 reads TGTGCCAGCACTAGGGAGGGATCGCAGTATTTT. The chain couples TRBV12-3 or TRBV12-4 to TRBJ2-3, with 7 bases fitting TRBD2. The CDR3 has 11 amino acids. With V trimmed by 7 bases and J by 10 bases, 5 bases remained unmatched.

The V and J genes are TRBV6-2 or TRBV6-3 and TRBJ2-5, with TRBD2 matching over 14 bases. The germline V gene encodes CDR1 MNHEY and CDR2 SVGEGT. The CDR3 runs 19 residues. Losses at the gene ends were 0 bases for V and 0 bases for J; bases not matched to a gene: 6. The chain's CDR3 is CASSYSGTSGGLHQETQYF. As DNA, the CDR3 is TGTGCCAGCAGTTACTCAGGGACTAGCGGGGGCCTACACCAAGAGACCCAGTACTTC.

This clone came up once. The V gene is TRBV5-4, the J gene TRBJ2-2; 16 bases map to TRBD2. Germline lookup yields CDR1 SGHNT and CDR2 YYREEE (reference sequence). This CDR3 is built from 17 residues. J was trimmed by 7 bases and V by 4 bases; bases with no gene match: 7. In DNA form, the CDR3 reads TGTGCCAGCAGCCCGGGACTAGCGGGAGGGCCAGTCGGGGAGCTGTTTTTT. Amino acids: CASSPGLAGGPVGELFF.

This sequence joins TRBV10-2 and TRBJ2-7, with D unclear. The CDR3 length is 12 residues. The V and J ends lost 5 bases and 0 bases respectively, with 5 bases between them. Germline-derived CDR1 and CDR2 are WSHSY and SAAADI. Here the CDR3 reads CASSLSSYEQYF. CDR3 in DNA: TGCGCCAGCAGTCTGAGCTCCTACGAGCAGTACTTC.

The gene calls are TRBV19 and TRBJ2-3, with TRBD2 identical over 9 bases. The CDR3 contains 14 residues. The V segment lost 5 bases and the J segment 8 bases; nucleotides outside the gene matches: 8. The germline V gene has CDR1 LNHDA and CDR2 SQIVND (reference sequence). CDR3 nucleotide sequence: TGTGCCAGTAGTGCGACTAGCGGTGGGGTTACGCAGTATTTT. This sequence encodes CASSATSGGVTQYF.

This clone has more than one count but fewer than ten. Other DNA sequences in the same sample also yield this CDR3. V and J are TRBV7-3 and TRBJ1-2, with 9 positions matching TRBD1. The V gene's germline CDR1 is SGHTA and CDR2 FQGTGA. This CDR3 comprises 15 residues. V lost 5 bases, J lost 4 bases, and 8 bases stayed unmatched. The CDR3 nucleotides read TGTGCCAGCAGCCCCTCTGGGACAGGGTCCTATGGCTACACCTTC. This gives the protein CASSPSGTGSYGYTF.

V and J are TRBV2 and TRBJ1-4, with TRBD1 matching over 7 bases. J lost 7 bases, V lost 3 bases, and 2 bases had no gene match. The CDR3 is 13 residues long. CDR1 and CDR2 from the germline V gene are SNHLY and FYNNEI. CDR3 residues: CASSETGSEKLFF. DNA of the CDR3: TGTGCCAGCAGTGAGACAGGGAGTGAAAAACTGTTTTTT. Filled out from reference TRBV2 and TRBJ1-4, the complete variable domain reads EPEVTQTPSHQVTQMGQEVILRCVPISNHLYFYWYRQILGQKVEFLVSFYNNEISEKSEIFDDQFSVERPDGSNFTLKIRSTKLEDSAMYFCASSETGSEKLFFGSGTQLSVL.

This clone appeared a few times. V is TRBV7-2 and J is TRBJ2-3, with D uncertain. Looked up from germline, CDR1 is SGHTA and CDR2 is FQGNSA. V was shortened by 10 bases and J by 5 bases, with 10 bases between the two germline ends. This CDR3 region has 11 residues. CDR3 in DNA: TGTGCCATAGCCCCGGGAGATACGCAGTATTTT. Amino acids: CAIAPGDTQYF.

The gene calls are TRBV11-1 and TRBJ1-2; D perhaps matches TRBD1 (5 bases). Germline V gene sequence: CDR1 SGHAT, CDR2 FQDESV (reference sequence). The V and J ends lost 5 bases and 8 bases respectively, with 12 bases between them. This CDR3 region has 12 residues. The CDR3 protein is CASSPGGGGYTF. The CDR3 DNA reads TGTGCCAGCAGCCCGGGGGGAGGCGGCTACACCTTC.